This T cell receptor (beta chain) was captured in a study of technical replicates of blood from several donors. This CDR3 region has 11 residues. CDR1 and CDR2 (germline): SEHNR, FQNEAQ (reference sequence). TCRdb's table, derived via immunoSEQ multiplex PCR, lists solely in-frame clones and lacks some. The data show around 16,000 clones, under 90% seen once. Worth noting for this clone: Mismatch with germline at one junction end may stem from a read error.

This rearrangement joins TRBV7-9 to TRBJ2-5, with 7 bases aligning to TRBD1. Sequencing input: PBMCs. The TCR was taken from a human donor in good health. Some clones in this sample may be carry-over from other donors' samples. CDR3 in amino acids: CASSQGESQYF. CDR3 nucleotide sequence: TGTGCCAGCAGCCAGGGGGAGAGCCAGTACTTC.